This TCR beta chain appears in the sequencing data of a study of blood T cell repertoires in COVID-19. For the study at large: Collection of acute and convalescent COVID-19 samples took place in the United States, Italy and Spain. T cells, B-cell-depleted T cells, or PBMCs supplied cDNA or gDNA.

Original data processing: Reference gene primer amplification gave nucleated cell count estimates. The repertoire was sequenced with immunoSEQ multiplex PCR; TCRdb's copy has only in-frame clones and lacks some. V and J calls and clone size follow that table, whereas D and trimming were derived from the DNA. The sample has 100,000 to 150,000 clones; roughly four fifths are singletons. The V and J ends lost 4 bases and 3 bases, in that order; junction bases with no gene match: 7. Germline V gives CDR1 SGHTA, CDR2 FQGTGA. The CDR3 consists of 15 residues. The clonotype originates from a man aged 55 to 69 with acute or convalescent COVID-19. Source material: peripheral blood. This chain uses TRBV7-3 with TRBJ2-3, with 7 bases aligning to TRBD2. CDR3 residues: CASSWVSGTTDTQYF. The DNA for the CDR3 is TGTGCCAGCAGCTGGGTGAGCGGGACTACAGATACGCAGTATTTT.